These 16 T cell receptor beta chains originate from one sample sequenced in a study of pediatric ulcerative colitis. One to two pinch biopsies were taken from the rectum during colonoscopy. TCRdb keeps only in-frame clones here, not all; method: immunoSEQ multiplex PCR. The sample holds about 22,000 clones; 71% are singletons and the top ten take roughly 16%. Sequenced sample: gut tissue. The origin of the receptors is a boy younger than 18 with severe ulcerative colitis.

This chain joins TRBV30 and TRBJ1-2; possible D gene TRBD1, 5 bases. Trimming pared 5 bases from V and 5 bases from J, leaving 15 bases between. Germline V lookup: CDR1 GTSNPN, CDR2 SVGIG (reference sequence). The CDR3 totals 13 residues. This CDR3 reads CAWDRSWGYGYTF. The CDR3 region has the DNA TGTGCCTGGGACAGAAGTTGGGGATATGGCTACACCTTC.

J is TRBJ1-3 and V is TRBV5-1; D is uncertain. Per germline, CDR1 SGHRS and CDR2 YFSETQ. The CDR3 length is 13 residues. Trimming removed 3 bases at V and 3 bases at J, with 7 bases between. This chain's CDR3 is CASSSGYGNTIYF. CDR3 DNA sequence: TGCGCCAGCAGCTCCGGCTATGGAAACACCATATATTTT. Full variable domain (missing parts from reference TRBV5-1 and TRBJ1-3): KAGVTQTPRYLIKTRGQQVTLSCSPISGHRSVSWYQQTPGQGLQFLFEYFSETQRNKGNFPGRFSGRQFSNSRSEMNVSTLELGDSALYLCASSSGYGNTIYFGEGSWLTVV.

This chain uses TRBV2 with TRBJ2-7; D could derive from TRBD1 or TRBD2 (5 bases each). The CDR3 contains 12 residues. V lost 2 bases, J lost 7 bases, and 9 bases lay in between. Germline V gene lookup returns CDR1 SNHLY and CDR2 FYNNEI. For the CDR3, the DNA is TGTGCCAGCAGTGAAATTGGGGGAGAGCAGTACTTC. Translated: CASSEIGGEQYF.

V gene TRBV30 combines with J gene TRBJ2-5; 9 nucleotides agree with TRBD2. Trimming cost V 2 bases and J 5 bases; bases outside gene matches: 12. There are 16 residues in the CDR3. Germline lookup yields CDR1 GTSNPN and CDR2 SVGIG (reference sequence). CDR3 in amino acids: CAWSIRSGGRGETQYF. In DNA form, the CDR3 reads TGTGCCTGGAGTATTCGGAGCGGGGGGCGTGGGGAGACCCAGTACTTC. The full variable domain, rest sourced from reference TRBV30 and TRBJ2-5, is SQTIHQWPATLVQPVGSPLSLECTVEGTSNPNLYWYRQAAGRGLQLLFYSVGIGQISSEVPQNLSASRPQDRQFILSSKKLLLSDSGFYLCAWSIRSGGRGETQYFGPGTRLLVL.

The chain uses TRBV4-3 and TRBJ2-1; D remains unclear. The CDR3 runs 16 residues. V lost 4 bases and J lost 1, with 14 bases in between. Germline V gene lookup returns CDR1 LGHNA and CDR2 YSLEER. CDR3 residues: CASSLSLVSSYNEQFF. Written as DNA, the CDR3 is TGCGCCAGCAGCCTTTCTCTAGTCAGTTCCTACAATGAGCAGTTCTTC.

The sample holds a few counts of this clone. The rearrangement joins TRBV21-1 to TRBJ2-5. TRBV21-1 constitutes a pseudogene. The CDR3 covers 15 residues. CDR3 in amino acids: CASSKAGWLGETQYF. CDR3 DNA sequence: TGTGCCAGCAGCAAAGCTGGATGGCTTGGGGAGACCCAGTACTTC.

The rearrangement links TRBV28 to TRBJ2-7; 11 positions agree with TRBD1. Germline assignment: CDR1 MDHEN and CDR2 SYDVKM. The CDR3 covers 16 residues. J lost 7 bases, V lost 5 bases, and 13 bases had no gene match. CDR3 nucleotides: TGTGCCAGCAGTCGTGTTTCAGGACAGGGGGCAAGGGAGCAGTACTTC. It translates to CASSRVSGQGAREQYF.

J is TRBJ2-2 and V is TRBV2; D is unresolved. The CDR3 loop spans 14 amino acids. V was pared by 6 bases and J by 6 bases, with 14 bases between. Germline values: CDR1 SNHLY, CDR2 FYNNEI. The CDR3 spells CASSLRSGAGELFF. The CDR3 DNA is TGTGCCAGCAGCTTAAGGTCTGGGGCCGGGGAGCTGTTTTTT.

In its sample, this clone ranks as medium-sized. The rearrangement joins TRBV5-4 to TRBJ1-5; D unclear. Trimming removed 0 bases from V and 5 bases from J, with 9 bases in between. The CDR3 consists of 14 residues. Germline V lookup: CDR1 SGHNT, CDR2 YYREEE (reference sequence). CDR3 DNA: TGTGCCAGCAGCTTGGATGGCGGGGATCAGCCCCAGCATTTT. It is translated as CASSLDGGDQPQHF.

On this clone: Other DNA sequences within the sample encode an identical CDR3. The V call is TRBV5-1, the J call TRBJ2-1; D is ambiguous. This CDR3 has 12 amino acids. The germline CDR1 and CDR2 sequences are SGHRS and YFSETQ. Trimming shortened V by 2 bases and J by 9 bases, and 9 bases separated the two germline ends. This CDR3 is CASSLEGIEQFF. Here the CDR3 DNA reads TGCGCCAGCAGCTTAGAAGGGATTGAGCAGTTCTTC.

The chain recombines TRBV27 with TRBJ1-1; 9 bases fit TRBD1. The germline V gene encodes CDR1 MNHEY and CDR2 SMNVEV (reference sequence). The CDR3 consists of 14 residues. Trimming took 6 bases from V and 5 from J; bases not matched to a gene: 7. The DNA for the CDR3 is TGTGCCAGCAGCTTAGGACAGGGGAGGACTGAAGCTTTCTTT. Translation gives CASSLGQGRTEAFF.

The rearrangement uses TRBV5-1 and TRBJ1-1, with a weak D call TRBD1 (5 bases). V lost 6 bases to trimming and J lost 12 bases, with 15 bases between them. CDR1 SGHRS and CDR2 YFSETQ come from the germline V gene. The CDR3 loop spans 11 amino acids. The CDR3 here is CASINLGETFF. The DNA of the CDR3 is TGCGCCAGCATCAATCTGGGGGAAACTTTCTTT.

The rearrangement links TRBV9 to TRBJ2-5; TRBD1 matches 7 bases. V shed 3 bases and J 3 bases; nucleotides not matched to a gene: 2. This CDR3 comprises 13 residues. Germline-derived CDR1 and CDR2 are SGDLS and YYNGEE. The CDR3 sequence: CASSADRKETQYF. CDR3 nucleotides: TGTGCCAGCAGCGCGGACAGGAAAGAGACCCAGTACTTC.

V and J are TRBV4-3 and TRBJ2-1, with 7 bases identical to TRBD2. Per the germline V gene, CDR1 is LGHNA and CDR2 is YSLEER. The CDR3 contains 15 residues. The V segment lost 0 bases and the J segment 2 bases; nucleotides outside the gene matches: 1. This CDR3 reads CASSQDRGAYNEQFF. CDR3 coding DNA: TGCGCCAGCAGCCAAGACCGGGGGGCCTACAATGAGCAGTTCTTC.

This chain connects TRBV19 to TRBJ2-7; 8 bases are shared with TRBD1. CDR1 and CDR2 (germline): LNHDA, SQIVND (reference sequence). V lost 5 bases to trimming and J lost 4 bases; unmatched junction nucleotides: 4. The CDR3 has 13 amino acids. The CDR3 here is CASSDRTGYEQYF. The CDR3 bases are TGTGCCAGTAGTGATCGGACAGGGTACGAGCAGTACTTC. Together with reference TRBV19 and TRBJ2-7, the CDR3 gives the full variable domain: DGGITQSPKYLFRKEGQNVTLSCEQNLNHDAMYWYRQDPGQGLRLIYYSQIVNDFQKGDIAEGYSVSREKKESFPLTVTSAQKNPTAFYLCASSDRTGYEQYFGPGTRLTVT.

V and J are TRBV5-4 and TRBJ2-5; 12 bases align to TRBD2. The CDR3 has 14 amino acids. Per the germline V gene, CDR1 is SGHNT and CDR2 is YYREEE (reference sequence). V was clipped by 6 bases and J by 5 bases; unmatched bases: 5. In nucleotides, the CDR3 is TGTGCCAGCAAGGCTAGCGGGGGGGCTGAGACCCAGTACTTC. It translates to CASKASGGAETQYF.